This T cell receptor beta chain comes out of a study of blood T cell repertoires in COVID-19. Looking at the study overall: Sites across the United States, Italy and Spain contributed samples from acute and convalescent COVID-19. T cells, B-cell-depleted T cells, or PBMCs provided the cDNA or gDNA that served as material.

The V end was cut by 0 bases, the J end by 4 bases, with 12 bases between. The germline CDR1 and CDR2 sequences are SGHRS and YFSETQ. The CDR3 runs to 15 residues. Original processing notes: Amplification of reference gene primers was used by the study to estimate nucleated cell counts. Here immunoSEQ multiplex PCR was the method, and the copy in TCRdb shows in-frame clones only, minus some. The V and J calls and clone size were taken over from that table, and D and trimming were inferred from the DNA. In the table there are about 180,000 clones, approximately 88% of which are singletons. This clone occurred once.

The specimen was peripheral blood. The chain joins TRBV5-1 to TRBJ2-3, with TRBD2 as a possible D gene (6 bases). This TCR came from a young woman with acute or convalescent COVID-19. DNA for the CDR3: TGCGCCAGCAGCTTGGGACCCCCGGGGGCAGATACGCAGTATTTT. This translates into CASSLGPPGADTQYF.